This TCR beta chain was documented in a study of T cell repertoires in aging, cancer and after chemotherapy. Study-wide context: Pre- and post-chemotherapy samples were paired from glioblastoma patients treated with temozolomide-based therapy. The whole study produced a dataset of roughly 8.8 million TCR reads. Study-wide points: Median generation probability rose over the chemotherapy interval in each cancer cohort, suggesting rebound thymic output. Compared with age-matched healthy donors, untreated hematological or solid cancer patients showed higher blood TCR clonality.

The template was genomic DNA from peripheral blood, not RNA. This CDR3 has 13 residues. Per the germline V gene, CDR1 is ENHRY and CDR2 is SYGVKD. The junction had 1 base not matched to a gene; V was cut back by 5 bases and J by 3 bases. In its sample, this clonotype ranks as medium-sized (0.01 to 0.1%). The antigen is not known. Multiplex touch-down PCR with TRB-A/B primers amplified rearranged V-D-J TRB sequences. One entry per CDR3 protein, called by TCRdb with MiXCR from the multiplex PCR reads. The sample lists about 1,500 distinct CDR3 sequences, approximately 28% occurring once. The receptor's source is a human donor with a solid tumor. Input material: blood. The chain is built from TRBV10-3 and TRBJ2-5, with 9 bases lining up with TRBD1. The CDR3 region has the DNA TGTGCCATCAGTCGGGACAGGGAAGAGACCCAGTACTTC. Amino acids: CAISRDREETQYF.